Described below is a single T cell receptor (beta chain) sequence and its context. Its antigen is as yet unknown. This entry belongs to a study of a mutant IDH1 vaccine in newly diagnosed glioma. Clones were sequenced by immunoSEQ multiplex PCR, and TCRdb holds only the in-frame ones, with some missing. The sample lists about 38,000 clones, around 81% occurring once. Time point reported: week 23, last vaccination. With topical imiquimod, each dose of the vaccine consisted of 300 ug of mutant IDH1 20-mer peptide. Each tumor in the donors was a new WHO grade 3 or 4 astrocytoma, IDH1-mutant and ATRX-lost. The CDR3 length is 15 residues. V lost 3 bases, J lost 4 bases, and 13 bases lay in between. Germline V gene data show CDR1 as SGHAT and CDR2 as FQNNGV.

The sample was PBMCs, taken from a glioma patient whose treatment included an IDH1 peptide vaccine. This chain connects TRBV11-2 to TRBJ2-1; D possibly corresponds to TRBD2 (5 bases). The TCR originated in a man in his forties with glioma. The CDR3 DNA is TGTGCCAGCAGCTTTGAGAGGGATCCATACAATGAGCAGTTCTTC. Its protein is CASSFERDPYNEQFF.